Sequencing of this T cell receptor (beta chain) was carried out in a study of blood T cell repertoires in COVID-19. Measured with immunoSEQ multiplex PCR; TCRdb has only the in-frame clones, and not every one. The table lists around 140,000 clones, about 83% of them singletons. The V and J ends lost 4 bases and 9 bases respectively, with 10 bases between them. The germline CDR1 and CDR2 sequences are SGHTA and FQGTGA. The CDR3 covers 13 residues. Assignments of participants to cohorts depended upon their own reported clinical history. This clonotype was obtained from a woman between 50 and 59 years old with acute COVID-19. The chain has TRBV7-3 and TRBJ1-6; D remains ambiguous. Input material: PBMCs or T cells enriched from blood (not recorded which). CDR3 DNA sequence: TGTGCCAGCAGCTCCGGCCGGAGTTCACCCCTCCACTTT. This translates into CASSSGRSSPLHF.